A selection of T cell receptor beta chains follows, all from one sample in a study of shared clonotypes between healthy human individuals. Clones were sequenced by immunoSEQ multiplex PCR, and TCRdb holds only the in-frame ones, with some missing. The table lists roughly 2.6 million clones, approximately 94% of them singletons. Material for sequencing was naive CD4+ T cells sorted from blood. All receptors derive from a man between 18 and 35 years old in good health. CDR3s include the opening cysteine and the closing phenylalanine or tryptophan. The D gene is left open where the match is weak. Size is omitted from some rows. Given values are once, few, many or a class for expanded clones.

-,TRBV6-6,TRBJ1-5,-,TGTGCCAGCAGTTCTGGGGGCCTTCAGCCCCAGCATTTT,CASSSGGLQPQHF
-,TRBV2,TRBJ1-6,TRBD1,TGTGCCAGCGGACAGGAAAACTCCTATAATTCACCCCTCCACTTT,CASGQENSYNSPLHF
once,TRBV4-3,TRBJ2-1,TRBD1,TGCGCCAGCAGCCAAGAAAGGGGGCGTGAGCAGTTCTTC,CASSQERGREQFF
-,TRBV11-2,TRBJ2-5,-,TGTGCCAGCAGCCCAGGGGAACTTGGAGAGACCCAGTACTTC,CASSPGELGETQYF
-,TRBV11-1,TRBJ2-7,TRBD1,TGTGCCAGCAGCTTCGGACAGGGGAGATCCTACGAGCAGTACTTC,CASSFGQGRSYEQYF
-,TRBV4-3,TRBJ2-1,-,TGCGCCAGCAGCCAAGATCCGTGGACCTACAATGAGCAGTTCTTC,CASSQDPWTYNEQFF
-,TRBV28,TRBJ1-1,-,TGTGCCAGCACCCCGGACAGCCCGCCCAGAGCTTTCTTT,CASTPDSPPRAFF
-,TRBV10-3,TRBJ2-7,TRBD1,TGTGCCATGGGACAGGGGTACGAGCAGTACTTC,CAMGQGYEQYF
-,TRBV2,TRBJ1-5,TRBD1,TGTGCCAGCGGAGTGGGGGGGACAGGTTATAGCAATCAGCCCCAGCATTTT,CASGVGGTGYSNQPQHF
-,TRBV30,TRBJ1-2,TRBD1,TGTGCCTGGAGTCTAGACAGGGCCCGAGGTGGCTACACCTTC,CAWSLDRARGGYTF
-,TRBV7-2,TRBJ2-3,TRBD2,TGTGCCAGCAGCGCCCTAGCGGGGGGCACAGATACGCAGTATTTT,CASSALAGGTDTQYF
once,TRBV2,TRBJ2-7,-,TGTGCCACCCAAGACAGAGCCTACGAGCAGTACTTC,CATQDRAYEQYF
-,TRBV21-1,TRBJ1-2,-,TGTGCCAGCAGCAATGGGACAGCGGGAATCAACTATGGCTACACCTTC,CASSNGTAGINYGYTF
-,TRBV4-1,TRBJ2-7,-,TGCGCCAGCAGCTCAACGTATAACTACTGGACCTCCTACGAGCAGTACTTC,CASSSTYNYWTSYEQYF
-,TRBV27,TRBJ1-1,TRBD1,TGTGCCAGCAGTGCTACCGGGACAGCCCAACGGCCCCCCGAAGCTTTCTTT,CASSATGTAQRPPEAFF
once,TRBV4-3,TRBJ2-5,-,TGCGCCAGCAGCCAAGATCAGGCCAGGAGTGGGACCCAGTACTTC,CASSQDQARSGTQYF
-,TRBV7-9,TRBJ1-5,TRBD1,TGTGCCAGCAGCTGGGGAGACAGGGTAAATCAGCCCCAGCATTTT,CASSWGDRVNQPQHF
-,TRBV6-1,TRBJ2-7,-,TGTGCCAGCAGTGAAGGCTCCGGGGACTACGAGCAGTACTTC,CASSEGSGDYEQYF
-,TRBV28,TRBJ2-7,TRBD1,TGTGCCAGCAGTTTGACAGGGTCGACCCTCTACGAGCAGTACTTC,CASSLTGSTLYEQYF
-,TRBV7-2,TRBJ2-1,-,TGTGCCAGCAGCTTAGCGTCGGGGAGAGTCCACAATGAGCAGTTCTTC,CASSLASGRVHNEQFF
-,TRBV2,TRBJ2-1,TRBD1,TGTGCCAGCAGATCAGACAGGGGTTCCTACAATGAGCAGTTCTTC,CASRSDRGSYNEQFF
-,TRBV25-1,TRBJ2-5,TRBD2,TGTGCCAGCAGTAATAGCGGGGACCAAGAGACCCAGTACTTC,CASSNSGDQETQYF
-,TRBV2,TRBJ1-1,-,TGTGCCAGCAGTGAGATACGAGCTTTCTTT,CASSEIRAFF
-,TRBV10-3,TRBJ1-5,-,TGTGCCATCAGTGATGAGGGAGGTGGTCAGCCCCAGCATTTT,CAISDEGGGQPQHF
-,TRBV4-3,TRBJ2-5,-,TGCGCCAGCAGCCAAGAATGTAGGCAGGCCCCCCAAGAGACCCAGTACTTC,CASSQECRQAPQETQYF
-,TRBV15,TRBJ2-2,-,TGTGCCACCAGCAGAGATCTAGTTTCCGCGAACACCGGGGAGCTGTTTTTT,CATSRDLVSANTGELFF
-,TRBV7-9,TRBJ1-1,-,TGTGCCAGCAGCTTAGGCTCTGAAGCTTTCTTT,CASSLGSEAFF
few,TRBV30,TRBJ1-5,-,TGTGCCTGGAGTGTAGGGAACAGCAATCAGCCCCAGCATTTT,CAWSVGNSNQPQHF
-,TRBV4-1,TRBJ1-5,TRBD1,TGCGCCAGCAGCCAAGGGGGGACAGGGGGTAATGGTCAGCCCCAGCATTTT,CASSQGGTGGNGQPQHF
once,TRBV6-6,TRBJ1-5,-,TGTGCCAGCAGTGTCGCGCCCCAGCATTTT,CASSVAPQHF
-,TRBV30,TRBJ1-2,-,TGTGCCTGGGCTGACAGGCGCAACTATGGCTACACCTTC,CAWADRRNYGYTF
-,TRBV10-2,TRBJ1-1,-,TGCGCCAGCACAAACCTTATGAACACTGAAGCTTTCTTT,CASTNLMNTEAFF
once,TRBV9,TRBJ2-5,TRBD2,TGTGCCAGCAGCGATGGGACTAGCCTCGAGACCCAGTACTTC,CASSDGTSLETQYF
-,TRBV2,TRBJ1-5,-,TGTGCCACACACAGGGAGGCGAGTCAGCCCCAGCATTTT,CATHREASQPQHF
-,TRBV12-5,TRBJ2-5,TRBD2,TGTGCTAGTGGTTTGGTAGAGAAGACTAGCGGGAGTGAGACCCAGTACTTC,CASGLVEKTSGSETQYF
-,TRBV9,TRBJ2-5,TRBD2,TGTGCCAGCAGCGTAGGCGCTAGCGGGGGTTGGGAGACCCAGTACTTC,CASSVGASGGWETQYF
-,TRBV27,TRBJ2-2,-,TGTGCCAGCAGTCGCAAGCCATCGAACACCGGGGAGCTGTTTTTT,CASSRKPSNTGELFF
-,TRBV30,TRBJ1-2,-,TGTGCCTGGAGTCCTAGGCCCGCAGGGGCCTTCTATGGCTACACCTTC,CAWSPRPAGAFYGYTF